Shown below are 27 T cell receptor beta chains from a single sample sequenced in a study of blood T cell repertoires in COVID-19. The data were produced by immunoSEQ multiplex PCR, yet TCRdb's version contains in-frame clones alone and is incomplete. The sample lists roughly 94,000 clones; around 80% were seen once. Sequencing was done on a sample of peripheral blood. Every receptor here comes from a man in his 60s with acute or convalescent COVID-19.

V is TRBV9 and J is TRBJ1-6; D might be TRBD1 (6 bases). The V end lost 6 bases, the J end lost 6 bases, and 16 bases lay between the germline ends. Germline-derived CDR1 and CDR2 are SGDLS and YYNGEE. The CDR3 has 15 amino acids. This CDR3 reads CASTQGSGFNSPLHF. The CDR3 DNA is TGTGCCAGCACGCAGGGGTCGGGGTTTAATTCACCCCTCCACTTT.

V usage is TRBV6-5 and J usage is TRBJ1-5; a possible D gene is TRBD1 (5 bases). Germline CDR1 reads MNHEY; CDR2 reads SVGAGI. The CDR3 has 15 amino acids. Trimming stripped 2 bases from V and 3 bases from J, with 11 bases between. As DNA, the CDR3 is TGTGCCAGCAGTTACGGCGGGGGGATCAATCAGCCCCAGCATTTT. Translated, it gives CASSYGGGINQPQHF.

The chain links TRBV19 to TRBJ1-5; 9 bases match TRBD1. There are 17 residues in the CDR3. Looked up from germline, CDR1 is LNHDA and CDR2 is SQIVND (reference sequence). Trimming took 4 bases from V and 0 from J; bases not matched to a gene: 7. The CDR3 DNA sequence: TGTGCCAGTAGTAACCGGGACAGGGACTATAGCAATCAGCCCCAGCATTTT. It is translated as CASSNRDRDYSNQPQHF.

The rearrangement links TRBV28 to TRBJ2-7, with a possible D match to TRBD2 (5 bases). There are 15 residues in the CDR3. Looked up from germline, CDR1 is MDHEN and CDR2 is SYDVKM. V gave up 1 base and J gave up 0 bases, with 10 bases separating them. This CDR3 is CASSLLVRGSYEQYF. The DNA for the CDR3 is TGTGCCAGCAGTTTATTGGTCCGGGGCTCCTACGAGCAGTACTTC. The full variable domain, rest sourced from reference TRBV28 and TRBJ2-7, is DVKVTQSSRYLVKRTGEKVFLECVQDMDHENMFWYRQDPGLGLRLIYFSYDVKMKEKGDIPEGYSVSREKKERFSLILESASTNQTSMYLCASSLLVRGSYEQYFGPGTRLTVT.

J is TRBJ1-6 and V is TRBV30; D perhaps matches TRBD1 (6 bases). The CDR3 consists of 17 residues. From germline, CDR1 is GTSNPN and CDR2 SVGIG (reference sequence). The ends were cut back, 3 bases at V and 1 base at J, with 16 bases in the middle. The CDR3 DNA reads as TGTGCCTGGAGAGACGACAGGAGAAGTTCCTATAATTCACCCCTCCACTTT. Residues: CAWRDDRRSSYNSPLHF.

J is TRBJ1-1 and V is TRBV5-1; unclear D gene. CDR3 size: 14 residues. Trimming left V 5 bases short and J 2 bases short, with 13 bases between. CDR1 and CDR2 (germline): SGHRS, YFSETQ. The CDR3 reads CASRGRGGNTEAFF. DNA for the CDR3: TGCGCCAGCAGGGGCCGAGGAGGAAACACTGAAGCTTTCTTT.

CDR3 loop: CASSQVLPSSEPRDTQYF. The CDR3 DNA follows: TGCGCCAGCAGCCAAGTACTCCCTTCTAGCGAGCCCCGTGATACGCAGTATTTT. The chain uses TRBV4-1 and TRBJ2-3; TRBD2 might be the D (6 bases). The V gene lost 1 base and the J gene lost 6 bases, with 23 bases spanning the gap. Germline V gene sequence: CDR1 MGHRA, CDR2 YSYEKL. The CDR3 covers 18 residues.

This chain connects TRBV5-1 to TRBJ1-1, with 8 bases identical to TRBD1. The V gene end was trimmed by 3 bases and the J gene end by 0 bases; junction bases not matched to a gene: 4. The CDR3 spans 15 residues. The germline V gene encodes CDR1 SGHRS and CDR2 YFSETQ. CDR3 sequence: CASSSGDRMNTEAFF. The CDR3 DNA is TGCGCCAGCAGCTCGGGGGACAGGATGAACACTGAAGCTTTCTTT.

This clone was counted a few times. J is TRBJ1-5 and V is TRBV5-1; tentatively, D is TRBD1 (5 bases). Germline assignment: CDR1 SGHRS and CDR2 YFSETQ. This CDR3 region has 17 residues. Trimming removed 4 bases from V and 3 bases from J, with 20 bases in between. In DNA form, the CDR3 reads TGCGCCAGCAGCGCCGGGCCGGGGGGTCGCCTCAATCAGCCCCAGCATTTT. Translation gives CASSAGPGGRLNQPQHF.

The rearrangement links TRBV6-5 to TRBJ2-1, with a possible D match to TRBD1 (5 bases). Looked up from germline, CDR1 is MNHEY and CDR2 is SVGAGI. V was cut by 1 base and J by 10 bases, with 5 bases left in between. This CDR3 contains 11 residues. The CDR3 protein is CASSYYREQFF. The CDR3 DNA is TGTGCCAGCAGTTACTACAGGGAGCAGTTCTTC.

V is TRBV5-4 and J is TRBJ2-5, with 8 bases that match TRBD1. After removal of 2 bases from V and 2 bases from J, the junction contained 14 bases not matched to a gene. The CDR3 is made up of 18 amino acids. The V gene's germline CDR1 is SGHNT and CDR2 YYREEE (reference sequence). The CDR3 nucleotides read TGTGCCAGCAGCTTCATGAAGAACAGGGGGTTGGTACAAGAGACCCAGTACTTC. This translates into CASSFMKNRGLVQETQYF.

This clone occurred once. The chain combines TRBV28 with TRBJ1-2; D is possibly TRBD1 (6 bases). V lost 5 bases to trimming and J lost 5 bases, with 18 bases between them. This CDR3 spans 15 amino acids. Germline V gene sequence: CDR1 MDHEN, CDR2 SYDVKM. This CDR3 reads CASSLRAGRGYGYTF. DNA for the CDR3: TGTGCCAGCAGTCTGCGCGCGGGCAGGGGTTATGGCTACACCTTC.

The rearrangement links TRBV7-8 to TRBJ1-1; TRBD1 aligns across 7 bases. The CDR3 has 15 residues. The germline V gene has CDR1 SGHVS and CDR2 FQNEAQ. Trimming removed 5 bases from V and 5 bases from J; junction bases left unmatched: 11. The CDR3 spells CASSTRTGLGTEAFF. The CDR3 DNA sequence: TGTGCCAGCAGCACACGGACAGGATTGGGGACTGAAGCTTTCTTT.

The chain is built from TRBV28 and TRBJ2-4; 8 nucleotides align to TRBD1. CDR1 and CDR2 (germline): MDHEN, SYDVKM. With 2 bases clipped from V and 4 bases from J, the junction kept 16 bases outside the gene matches. The CDR3 spans 19 residues. CDR3 residues: CASSLERFSGGLRKNIQYF. DNA for the CDR3: TGTGCCAGCAGTTTAGAGCGGTTTTCAGGGGGCCTCCGAAAAAACATTCAGTACTTC.

The chain recombines TRBV5-1 with TRBJ1-3, with D possibly being TRBD1 (6 bases). V lost 0 bases and J lost 3, with 10 bases in between. Germline CDR1 and CDR2: SGHRS and YFSETQ. The CDR3 is made up of 15 amino acids. The CDR3 region is CASSLAQGDGNTIYF. Here the CDR3 DNA reads TGCGCCAGCAGCTTGGCACAGGGTGATGGAAACACCATATATTTT. Drawing the rest from reference TRBV5-1 and TRBJ1-3, the complete variable domain is KAGVTQTPRYLIKTRGQQVTLSCSPISGHRSVSWYQQTPGQGLQFLFEYFSETQRNKGNFPGRFSGRQFSNSRSEMNVSTLELGDSALYLCASSLAQGDGNTIYFGEGSWLTVV.

The V call is TRBV4-2, the J call TRBJ2-5; 11 nucleotides align to TRBD2. V lost 0 bases and J lost 4; bases outside the gene matches: 4. There are 16 residues in the CDR3. Per the germline V gene, CDR1 is LGHNA and CDR2 is YNFKEQ. CDR3 sequence reads: CASSQEAGTSGETQYF. CDR3 nucleotide sequence: TGTGCCAGCAGCCAAGAGGCCGGGACTAGCGGAGAGACCCAGTACTTC.

This rearrangement joins TRBV28 to TRBJ2-1; 8 nucleotides line up with TRBD2. The germline V gene has CDR1 MDHEN and CDR2 SYDVKM. The CDR3 runs to 14 residues. J lost 6 bases, V lost 5 bases, and 6 bases had no gene match. The DNA of the CDR3 is TGTGCCAGCAGTCCGGGACTAGTTGGCAATGAGCAGTTCTTC. Translation gives CASSPGLVGNEQFF.

The V call is TRBV7-8, the J call TRBJ2-1; possible D gene TRBD1, 7 bases. Germline CDR1 is SGHVS and CDR2 is FQNEAQ. The CDR3 covers 16 residues. V was clipped by 5 bases and J by 9 bases, with 23 bases between them. CDR3 in DNA: TGTGCCAGCAGCACCCAGGGGGGACTTCCGTCTGTTGAGCAGTTCTTC. Its protein is CASSTQGGLPSVEQFF.

The rearrangement joins TRBV28 to TRBJ1-1, with no clear D. This CDR3 contains 14 residues. Deletions cut 3 bases from V and 0 bases from J, with 8 bases between. Germline assignment: CDR1 MDHEN and CDR2 SYDVKM. The DNA for the CDR3 is TGTGCCAGCAGTTTGATACAGATGAACACTGAAGCTTTCTTT. Its protein product is CASSLIQMNTEAFF. The full variable domain, with the rest looked up from reference TRBV28 and TRBJ1-1, is DVKVTQSSRYLVKRTGEKVFLECVQDMDHENMFWYRQDPGLGLRLIYFSYDVKMKEKGDIPEGYSVSREKKERFSLILESASTNQTSMYLCASSLIQMNTEAFFGQGTRLTVV.

The chain uses TRBV5-5 and TRBJ1-1; no firm D call. V was clipped by 6 bases and J by 1 base, with 16 bases between them. The CDR3 contains 15 residues. CDR1 SGHKS and CDR2 YYEKEE come from the germline V gene (reference sequence). The CDR3 loop reads CASNSRWSSNTEAFF. CDR3 nucleotides: TGTGCCAGCAATAGCCGATGGTCGTCGAACACTGAAGCTTTCTTT.

The chain combines TRBV7-9 with TRBJ1-2, with 10 bases identical to TRBD1. V was pared by 2 bases and J by 6 bases, with 3 bases of the junction left unmatched. CDR3 length equals 14 residues. From germline, CDR1 is SEHNR and CDR2 FQNEAQ (reference sequence). CDR3 amino acids: CASSLFGTGDGYTF. The CDR3 bases are TGTGCCAGCAGCTTATTCGGGACAGGGGATGGCTACACCTTC.

This chain joins TRBV2 and TRBJ1-5; D uncertain. The germline V gene has CDR1 SNHLY and CDR2 FYNNEI. V dropped 0 bases and J dropped 11 bases, with 20 bases sitting between them. This CDR3 has 16 amino acids. CDR3 coding DNA: TGTGCCAGCAGTGAAGCGCATTTTGGGGAATTGGAGGCCCAGCATTTT. Its translation is CASSEAHFGELEAQHF. Together with reference TRBV2 and TRBJ1-5, the CDR3 gives the full variable domain: EPEVTQTPSHQVTQMGQEVILRCVPISNHLYFYWYRQILGQKVEFLVSFYNNEISEKSEIFDDQFSVERPDGSNFTLKIRSTKLEDSAMYFCASSEAHFGELEAQHFGDGTRLSIL.

The chain employs TRBV3-1 (or the pseudogene TRBV3-2) and TRBJ1-5; TRBD1 is a possible D gene (5 bases). The CDR3 has 15 residues. V dropped 1 base and J dropped 4 bases, with 11 bases sitting between them. Germline V gene sequence: CDR1 LGHDT, CDR2 YNNKEL (reference sequence). CDR3 DNA: TGTGCCAGCAGCCAAGGCGCGGGGGGAAATCAGCCCCAGCATTTT. The encoded protein is CASSQGAGGNQPQHF.

J is TRBJ1-5 and V is TRBV7-2; weak D call: TRBD1 (6 bases). CDR1 is SGHTA, CDR2 FQGNSA, per germline. This CDR3 comprises 17 residues. V dropped 3 bases and J dropped 1 base, with 16 bases sitting between them. The CDR3 protein is CASSLTSGGRSNQPQHF. Written as DNA, the CDR3 is TGTGCCAGCAGCTTGACCTCGGGGGGCAGGAGCAATCAGCCCCAGCATTTT.

This chain joins TRBV19 and TRBJ2-1; 8 nucleotides agree with TRBD1. Losses at the gene ends were 5 bases for V and 6 bases for J; bases not matched to a gene: 9. In germline, CDR1 is LNHDA, CDR2 SQIVND (reference sequence). The CDR3 has 15 amino acids. CDR3 sequence: CASSSWTGLSNEQFF. CDR3 coding DNA: TGTGCCAGTAGTTCGTGGACAGGGCTCAGCAATGAGCAGTTCTTC.

In nucleotides, the CDR3 is TGCGCCAGCAGCTCTTTGGGGTGGGGGGCTGAAGCTTTCTTT. Protein: CASSSLGWGAEAFF. The chain uses TRBV5-1 and TRBJ1-1; a weak D match, TRBD1 (5 bases). V was shortened by 3 bases and J by 6 bases, with 15 bases between the two germline ends. CDR3 length equals 14 residues. Germline V lookup: CDR1 SGHRS, CDR2 YFSETQ.

This rearrangement joins TRBV5-8 to TRBJ1-6, with D maybe TRBD1 (6 bases). The CDR3 is made up of 14 amino acids. Trimming left V 3 bases short and J 17 bases short, with 21 bases between. Germline CDR1 is SGHTS and CDR2 is YDEGEE. Here the CDR3 reads CASSWGPLVKSVHF. The CDR3 DNA follows: TGTGCCAGCAGCTGGGGGCCGCTGGTTAAATCAGTCCACTTT.